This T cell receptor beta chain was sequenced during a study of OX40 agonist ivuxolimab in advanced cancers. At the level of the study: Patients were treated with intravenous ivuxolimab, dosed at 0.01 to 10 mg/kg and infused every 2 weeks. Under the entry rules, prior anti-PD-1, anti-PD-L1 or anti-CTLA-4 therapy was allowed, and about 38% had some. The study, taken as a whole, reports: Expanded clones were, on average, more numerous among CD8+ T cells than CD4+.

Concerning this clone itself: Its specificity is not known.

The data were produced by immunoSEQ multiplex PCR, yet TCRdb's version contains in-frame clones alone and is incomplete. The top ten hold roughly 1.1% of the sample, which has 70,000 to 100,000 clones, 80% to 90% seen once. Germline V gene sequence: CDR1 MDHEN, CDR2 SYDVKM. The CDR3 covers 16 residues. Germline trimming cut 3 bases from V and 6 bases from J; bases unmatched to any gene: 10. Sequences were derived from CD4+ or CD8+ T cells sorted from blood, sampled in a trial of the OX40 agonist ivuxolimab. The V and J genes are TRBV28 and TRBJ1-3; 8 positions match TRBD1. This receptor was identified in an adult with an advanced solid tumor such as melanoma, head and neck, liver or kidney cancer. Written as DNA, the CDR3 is TGTGCCAGCAGTTTTCCGCCCGGACAGGGCCCAAACACCATATATTTT. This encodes CASSFPPGQGPNTIYF. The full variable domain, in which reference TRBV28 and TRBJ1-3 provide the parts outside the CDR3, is DVKVTQSSRYLVKRTGEKVFLECVQDMDHENMFWYRQDPGLGLRLIYFSYDVKMKEKGDIPEGYSVSREKKERFSLILESASTNQTSMYLCASSFPPGQGPNTIYFGEGSWLTVV.